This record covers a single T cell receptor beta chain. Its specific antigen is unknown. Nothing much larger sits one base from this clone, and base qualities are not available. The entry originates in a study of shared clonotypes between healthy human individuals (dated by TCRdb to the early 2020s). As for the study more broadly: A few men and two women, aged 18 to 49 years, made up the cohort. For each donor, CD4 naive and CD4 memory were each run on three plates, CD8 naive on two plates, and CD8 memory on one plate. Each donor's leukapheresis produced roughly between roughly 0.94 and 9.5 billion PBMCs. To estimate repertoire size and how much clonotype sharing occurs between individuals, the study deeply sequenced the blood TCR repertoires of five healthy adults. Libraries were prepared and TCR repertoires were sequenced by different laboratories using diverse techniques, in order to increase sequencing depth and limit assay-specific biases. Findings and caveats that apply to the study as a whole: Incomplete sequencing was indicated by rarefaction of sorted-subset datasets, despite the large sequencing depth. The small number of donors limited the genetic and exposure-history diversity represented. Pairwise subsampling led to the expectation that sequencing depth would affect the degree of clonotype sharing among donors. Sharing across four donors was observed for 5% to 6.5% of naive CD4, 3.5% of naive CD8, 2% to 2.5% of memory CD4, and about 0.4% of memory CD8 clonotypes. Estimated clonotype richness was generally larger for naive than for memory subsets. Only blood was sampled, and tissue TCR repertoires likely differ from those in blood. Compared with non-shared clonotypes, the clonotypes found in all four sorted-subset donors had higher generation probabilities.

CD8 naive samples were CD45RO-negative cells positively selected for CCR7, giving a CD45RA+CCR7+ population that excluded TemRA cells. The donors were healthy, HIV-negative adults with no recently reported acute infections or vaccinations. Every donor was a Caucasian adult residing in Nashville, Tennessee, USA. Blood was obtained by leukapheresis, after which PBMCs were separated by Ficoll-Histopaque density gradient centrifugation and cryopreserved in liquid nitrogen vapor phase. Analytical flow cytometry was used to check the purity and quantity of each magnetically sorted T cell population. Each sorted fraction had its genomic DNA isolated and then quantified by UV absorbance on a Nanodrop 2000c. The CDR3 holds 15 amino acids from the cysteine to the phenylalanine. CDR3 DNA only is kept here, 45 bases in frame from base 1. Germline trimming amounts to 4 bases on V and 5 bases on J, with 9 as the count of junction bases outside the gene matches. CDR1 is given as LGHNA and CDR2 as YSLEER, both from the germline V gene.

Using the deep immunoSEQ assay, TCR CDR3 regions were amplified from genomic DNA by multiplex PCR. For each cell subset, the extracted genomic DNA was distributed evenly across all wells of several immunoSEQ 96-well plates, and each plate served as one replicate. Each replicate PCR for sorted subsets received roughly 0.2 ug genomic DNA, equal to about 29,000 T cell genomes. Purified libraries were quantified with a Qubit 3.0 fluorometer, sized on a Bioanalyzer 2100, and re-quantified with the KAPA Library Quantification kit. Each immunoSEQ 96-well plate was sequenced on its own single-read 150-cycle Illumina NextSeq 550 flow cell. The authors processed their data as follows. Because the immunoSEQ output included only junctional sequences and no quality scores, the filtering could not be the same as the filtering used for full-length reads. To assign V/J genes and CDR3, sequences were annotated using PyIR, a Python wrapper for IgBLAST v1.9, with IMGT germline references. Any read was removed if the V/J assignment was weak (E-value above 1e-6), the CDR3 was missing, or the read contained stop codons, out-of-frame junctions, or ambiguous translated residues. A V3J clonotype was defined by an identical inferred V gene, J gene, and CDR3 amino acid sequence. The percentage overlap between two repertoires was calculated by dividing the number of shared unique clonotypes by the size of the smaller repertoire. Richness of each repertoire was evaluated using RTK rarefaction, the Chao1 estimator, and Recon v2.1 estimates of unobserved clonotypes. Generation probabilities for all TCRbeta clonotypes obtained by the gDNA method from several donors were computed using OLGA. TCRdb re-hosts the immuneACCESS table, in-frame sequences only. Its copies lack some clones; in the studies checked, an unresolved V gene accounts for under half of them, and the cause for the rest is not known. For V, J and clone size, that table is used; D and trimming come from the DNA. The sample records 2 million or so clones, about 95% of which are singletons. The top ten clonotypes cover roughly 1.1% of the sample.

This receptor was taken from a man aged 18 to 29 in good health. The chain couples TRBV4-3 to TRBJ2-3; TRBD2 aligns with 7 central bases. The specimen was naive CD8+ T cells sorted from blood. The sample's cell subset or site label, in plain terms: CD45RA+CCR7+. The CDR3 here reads CASSRLTSIEDTQYF. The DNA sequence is TGCGCCAGCAGCCGACTGACTAGCATTGAAGATACGCAGTATTTT.